The 13 T cell receptor beta chains below were found in one sample sequenced in a study of regulatory T cells in long-lasting Graves disease. iRepertoire HTBI primers and Arm-PCR of CDR3 regions built TCR beta libraries. In TCRdb, the multiplex PCR reads were re-called with MiXCR into one record per CDR3 protein. The data show 550,000 to 700,000 distinct CDR3 sequences, with roughly 16% seen just once and about 11% held by the top ten. Time point given: newly diagnosed GD, antithyroid drugs for less than 3 months. PBMCs were the source of the RNA used for TCR sequencing. Another study also made use of these data, one on T cells in Graves' hyperthyroidism and ophthalmopathy.

The sample consisted of peripheral blood mononuclear cells (PBMCs), taken at new diagnosis, from a patient treated with antithyroid drugs. These receptors all stem from a man aged 18 to 29 with Graves disease.

This clonotype was seen a handful of times. The chain combines TRBV4-1 with TRBJ1-3; the D is unclear. The V and J ends lost 3 bases and 4 bases respectively, with 19 bases between them. This CDR3 has 17 amino acids. Germline values: CDR1 MGHRA, CDR2 YSYEKL. CDR3 amino acids: CASSQGLGYPGGNTIYF. The CDR3 DNA reads TGCGCCAGCAGCCAGGGTTTAGGCTACCCGGGCGGAAACACCATATATTTT.

A few counts support this clonotype. The chain is built from TRBV30 and TRBJ1-2; D remains ambiguous. Germline CDR1 is GTSNPN and CDR2 is SVGIG (reference sequence). The CDR3 runs to 14 residues. The V and J ends lost 0 bases and 2 bases respectively, with 10 bases between them. The CDR3 nucleotides are TGTGCCTGGAGTGTAATAGCCCTAAACTATGGCTACACCTTC. It yields the protein CAWSVIALNYGYTF.

This clonotype was observed many times. The V gene is TRBV20-1, the J gene TRBJ2-7; a possible D gene is TRBD2 (6 bases). V was cut by 4 bases and J by 9 bases, with 19 bases left in between. This CDR3 spans 13 amino acids. In germline, CDR1 is DFQATT, CDR2 SNEGSKA (reference sequence). CDR3 DNA sequence: TGCAGTGCTACCCGAGGGTGGGAGGATAGGCAGTACTTC. Residues: CSATRGWEDRQYF.

This clonotype showed up just a few times. The chain recombines TRBV5-1 with TRBJ2-3; maybe TRBD2 (7 bases). This CDR3 region has 15 residues. Germline V gives CDR1 SGHRS, CDR2 YFSETQ. The ends were cut back, 7 bases at V and 1 base at J, with 16 bases in the middle. For the CDR3, the DNA is TGCGCCAGCGGGGGGGGCAGCGCTCGCACAGATACGCAGTATTTT. Translating gives CASGGGSARTDTQYF.

This clonotype was counted many times. The V call is TRBV27, the J call TRBJ2-1, with 8 bases lining up with TRBD2. V dropped 5 bases and J dropped 0; count of bases not matched to a gene: 3. Germline CDR1 and CDR2: MNHEY and SMNVEV (reference sequence). The CDR3 runs 15 residues. The CDR3 spells CASSPAGASYNEQFF. CDR3 sequence (DNA): TGTGCCAGCAGTCCAGCGGGAGCCTCCTACAATGAGCAGTTCTTC.

There are many counts of this clonotype. This chain uses TRBV11-2 with TRBJ1-1; 11 bases map to TRBD1. This CDR3 has 16 amino acids. V lost 3 bases, J lost 1 base, and 4 bases stayed unmatched. Germline assignment: CDR1 SGHAT and CDR2 FQNNGV. The chain's CDR3 is CASSLHGQGANTEAFF. The CDR3, as DNA: TGTGCCAGCAGCTTGCACGGACAGGGGGCGAACACTGAAGCTTTCTTT.

The chain joins TRBV20-1 to TRBJ2-1; D uncertain. Between the trimmed V and J ends, which lost 4 bases and 8 bases, there was a span of 6 bases. CDR3 length equals 10 residues. CDR1 is DFQATT, CDR2 SNEGSKA, per germline (reference sequence). This CDR3 reads CSAKRDEQFF. In DNA form, the CDR3 reads TGCAGTGCTAAACGGGATGAGCAGTTCTTC.

At least ten counts were recorded for this clonotype. The junction differs from germline at one of its ends, possibly a read error. This chain links TRBV5-1 with TRBJ2-5; TRBD2 might be the D (6 bases). From germline, CDR1 is SGHRS and CDR2 YFSETQ. This CDR3 region has 13 residues. This chain's CDR3 is CASSFGGQETQYF. The CDR3 DNA is TGTGCCAGCAGTTTCGGGGGCCAAGAGACCCAGTACTTC.

The chain combines TRBV5-6 with TRBJ2-1; D is possibly TRBD2 (5 bases). Trimming took 3 bases from V and 11 from J, leaving 12 bases between them. Looked up from germline, CDR1 is SGHDT and CDR2 is YYEEEE. The CDR3 is 12 residues long. This CDR3 reads CASSSPGNKQFF. The CDR3, as DNA: TGTGCCAGCAGCTCTCCCGGGAATAAGCAGTTCTTC. Combining the CDR3 with reference TRBV5-6 and TRBJ2-1 gives the whole variable domain DAGVTQSPTHLIKTRGQQVTLRCSPKSGHDTVSWYQQALGQGPQFIFQYYEEEERQRGNFPDRFSGHQFPNYSSELNVNALLLGDSALYLCASSSPGNKQFFGPGTRLTVL.

This clonotype came up a few times. The chain joins TRBV6-5 to TRBJ1-1, with D perhaps matching TRBD1 (5 bases). This CDR3 contains 13 residues. Germline V gene lookup returns CDR1 MNHEY and CDR2 SVGAGI. Trimming removed 0 bases from V and 7 bases from J, with 9 bases in between. In DNA, the CDR3 is TGTGCCAGCAGTTACTCAGACAGACTTGAAGCTTTCTTT. This gives the protein CASSYSDRLEAFF.

This clonotype was seen at least ten times. The chain joins TRBV27 to TRBJ1-1; tentative D call: TRBD1 (5 bases). Trimming took off 1 base at V and 6 bases at J, with 12 bases between the two ends. This CDR3 region has 14 residues. Germline loops: CDR1 MNHEY, CDR2 SMNVEV (reference sequence). The CDR3 reads CASSLWGGGAEAFF. The CDR3, as DNA: TGTGCCAGCAGTTTATGGGGGGGGGGAGCTGAAGCTTTCTTT.

This chain connects TRBV20-1 to TRBJ2-7, with D unclear. Germline CDR1 reads DFQATT; CDR2 reads SNEGSKA (reference sequence). V was cut by 0 bases and J by 6 bases, with 9 bases left in between. CDR3 size: 12 residues. CDR3 bases: TGCAGTGCTAGAGAAGGTGGGATCGAGCAGTACTTC. It yields the protein CSAREGGIEQYF.

The V and J genes are TRBV24-1 and TRBJ2-2; maybe TRBD1 (7 bases). The CDR3 totals 14 residues. The V end lost 10 bases, the J end lost 4 bases, and 15 bases lay between the germline ends. Germline V CDR1 and CDR2: KGHDR, SFDVKD. The CDR3 reads CATGGQTITGELFF. In DNA form, the CDR3 reads TGTGCCACGGGGGGACAGACAATCACCGGGGAGCTGTTTTTT.